The sequence of this T cell receptor (beta chain) was determined in a study of T-cell reconstitution after alpha-beta-depleted transplantation in children. Study-wide results and limits: Newly produced T cells mostly provided counts and TCRbeta diversity after one year, as hyperexpanded clones declined.

This clonotype was seen a few times. Its cognate antigen is unknown. The V gene lost 7 bases and the J gene lost 6 bases, with 15 bases spanning the gap. Germline assignment: CDR1 SQVTM and CDR2 ANQGSEA. This CDR3 contains 12 residues. Library preparation (for TCRbeta) was performed with unique molecular identifiers. One entry per CDR3 protein, called by TCRdb with MiXCR from the PCR reads. The top ten hold 12% to 15% of the sample, which has fewer than 550,000 distinct CDR3 sequences, over 9.5% seen once. This clonotype originated in a female patient aged 2-10 years who had a stem cell transplant for aplastic anemia, so the T cells may come from the graft donor. This sample comprised PBMCs, mostly from graft donor cells, obtained 180 days after TCRalphabeta/CD19-depleted stem cell transplant. The chain uses TRBV29-1 and TRBJ1-2; D might be TRBD1 (5 bases). This CDR3 reads CSGGQGDNGYTF. CDR3 sequence (DNA): TGCAGCGGGGGTCAGGGAGATAATGGCTACACCTTC.